Below are 10 T cell receptor beta chains sequenced from a single sample in a study of T cells in Graves' hyperthyroidism and ophthalmopathy. Researchers amplified the TCR beta CDR3 regions from RNA transcripts. First-round RT-PCR of the TCR CDR3 relied on the HTBI primer set. TCRdb independently ran MiXCR on the multiplex PCR reads; one entry per CDR3 protein. The repertoire holds over 650,000 distinct CDR3 sequences, less than 45% seen once, with less than 9% in the top ten. Specimen: peripheral blood or thyroid tissue (not recorded which). The origin of the receptors is an adult man with Graves' disease, either hyperthyroidism or ophthalmopathy (not recorded which).

The chain has TRBV4-3 and TRBJ1-1; TRBD1 aligns across 8 bases. In germline, CDR1 is LGHNA, CDR2 YSLEER. With V trimmed by 3 bases and J by 5 bases, 8 bases remained unmatched. The CDR3 is 15 residues long. CDR3 amino acids: CASSQQQGVRTEAFF. CDR3 coding DNA: TGCGCCAGCAGCCAGCAACAGGGGGTCAGAACTGAAGCTTTCTTT.

This clonotype was recorded at least ten times. The chain carries TRBV2 and TRBJ1-5; 7 nucleotides match TRBD1. The V segment lost 1 base and the J segment 4 bases; nucleotides outside the gene matches: 4. There are 15 residues in the CDR3. The V gene's germline CDR1 is SNHLY and CDR2 FYNNEI. The CDR3 DNA follows: TGTGCCAGCAGTGAAGGAAGGGGGCAGAATCAGCCCCAGCATTTT. Amino acid sequence: CASSEGRGQNQPQHF.

V usage is TRBV25-1 and J usage is TRBJ1-4; 7 nucleotides align to TRBD1. The CDR3 is made up of 15 amino acids. The germline CDR1 and CDR2 sequences are MGHDK and SYGVNS. V dropped 1 base and J dropped 8; count of bases not matched to a gene: 7. In nucleotides, the CDR3 is TGTGCCAGCAGTGAATGGTTAGGGGGCCAGGAAAAACTGTTTTTT. Protein sequence: CASSEWLGGQEKLFF.

This clonotype came up a few times. The chain links TRBV6-1 to TRBJ2-2; 7 positions match TRBD1. This CDR3 has 15 residues. Germline V gene lookup returns CDR1 MNHNS and CDR2 SASEGT. After removal of 1 base from V and 3 bases from J, the junction contained 2 bases not matched to a gene. CDR3 loop: CASSEGTGDTGELFF. CDR3 nucleotides: TGTGCCAGCAGTGAAGGGACAGGAGACACCGGGGAGCTGTTTTTT.

Remarks on this clonotype: A junction boundary mismatches the germline segment, possibly from a read error. V gene TRBV7-6 combines with J gene TRBJ1-1, with D tentatively TRBD1 (6 bases). This CDR3 has 13 amino acids. CDR1 SGHVS and CDR2 FNYEAQ come from the germline V gene. The CDR3 coding sequence is TGTGCCAACAGCTTAGGGGGGCAAGATGGAGCTTTCTTT. Its protein is CANSLGGQDGAFF.

This clonotype has more than one count but fewer than ten. The chain joins TRBV12-3 or TRBV12-4 to TRBJ2-5; D possibly matches TRBD1 or TRBD2 (5 bases each). Trimming took 2 bases from V and 5 from J, leaving 9 bases between them. CDR3 length: 13 amino acids. CDR3 sequence: CASSLSGTETQYF. In DNA, the CDR3 is TGTGCCAGCAGTTTATCAGGGACGGAGACCCAGTACTTC.

The gene calls are TRBV29-1 and TRBJ2-7; a weak D match, TRBD1 (6 bases). Per germline, CDR1 SQVTM and CDR2 ANQGSEA. V was cut by 2 bases and J by 2 bases, with 13 bases left in between. The CDR3 has 14 residues. CDR3 nucleotides: TGCAGCGTTGAATACCGGGACAAACCCTACGAGCAGTACTTC. It is translated as CSVEYRDKPYEQYF.

This clonotype was picked up a small number of times. V and J are TRBV5-1 and TRBJ1-5; the D is unclear. Trimming removed 0 bases at V and 5 bases at J, with 12 bases between. The CDR3 spans 15 residues. Germline CDR1 reads SGHRS; CDR2 reads YFSETQ. CDR3 sequence (DNA): TGCGCCAGCAGCTTGGTGCCAGGCGGGGATCAGCCCCAGCATTTT. Translated: CASSLVPGGDQPQHF.

This clonotype was observed many times. The chain couples TRBV29-1 to TRBJ1-1, with TRBD1 identical over 9 bases. The CDR3 is 12 amino acids. Germline V gene lookup returns CDR1 SQVTM and CDR2 ANQGSEA. Germline trimming cut 5 bases from V and 5 bases from J; bases unmatched to any gene: 3. Here the CDR3 reads CSVTDRGTEAFF. CDR3 DNA sequence: TGCAGCGTTACGGACAGGGGTACTGAAGCTTTCTTT.

This clonotype has ten or more counts. The DNA of the CDR3 is TGTGCCAGCAGGGCCGGGACAGGGAATCAGCCCCAGCATTTT. Protein product: CASRAGTGNQPQHF. The chain links TRBV2 to TRBJ1-5; TRBD1 agrees at 9 bases. Germline loops: CDR1 SNHLY, CDR2 FYNNEI. The CDR3 runs to 14 residues. V was pared by 6 bases and J by 4 bases, with 4 bases of the junction left unmatched.